This is a list of T cell receptor beta chains from one sample in a study of blood T cell repertoires in COVID-19. Measured with immunoSEQ multiplex PCR; TCRdb has only the in-frame clones, and not every one. The table shows about 51,000 clones, with roughly 86% occurring only once. The sequenced material came from peripheral blood. Receptor source: a man older than 75 with active COVID-19. Both conserved end residues are part of each CDR3. The D gene is left open where the match is weak. Rows give clone size only sometimes, using once, few, many, or a class for an expanded clone.

d_call,v_call,j_call,clone_size,cdr3_nt,cdr3_aa
NA,TRBV7-8,TRBJ2-7,NA,TGTGCCAGCAGCTTAGTGTCAGGGCACGAGCAGTACTTC,CASSLVSGHEQYF
NA,TRBV5-1,TRBJ2-3,NA,TGCGCCAGCAGCTTGGAGGCGGCCGAGGATACGCAGTATTTT,CASSLEAAEDTQYF
TRBD1,TRBV18,TRBJ1-6,NA,TGTGCCAGCTCACCATCGACAGGGAATAATTCACCCCTCCACTTT,CASSPSTGNNSPLHF
TRBD1,TRBV27,TRBJ2-7,few,TGTGCCAGCAGTTTAGACAGGGAGGAGCAGTACTTC,CASSLDREEQYF
TRBD1,TRBV5-5,TRBJ1-5,NA,TGTGCCAGCAGCCCGAGACAGGGCATTAGCAATCAGCCCCAGCATTTT,CASSPRQGISNQPQHF
NA,TRBV19,TRBJ2-7,NA,TGTGCCAGTAGTATCCCCGGACAGACCTACGAGCAGTACTTC,CASSIPGQTYEQYF
NA,TRBV7-9,TRBJ2-7,NA,TGTGCCAGCAGCCGCTCGGGCGAGCAGTACTTC,CASSRSGEQYF
TRBD2,TRBV18,TRBJ2-7,NA,TGTGCCAGCTCACCACCGTTCGCGGGAGGGTACGAGCAGTACTTC,CASSPPFAGGYEQYF
NA,TRBV5-6,TRBJ1-4,NA,TGTGCCAGCAGCTTGATCGCAACTAATGAAAAACTGTTTTTT,CASSLIATNEKLFF
TRBD1,TRBV30,TRBJ1-1,NA,TGTGCCTGGAGCATTACAGGGGCTCGGGCTTTCTTT,CAWSITGARAFF